The 15 T cell receptor beta chains reported below all come from one sample, sequenced in a study of blood T cell repertoires in COVID-19. Sequenced by immunoSEQ multiplex PCR; TCRdb stores in-frame clones only, minus some. This sample has around 120,000 clones, with approximately 87% found just once. Sequenced material: peripheral blood. All receptors come from a woman aged 70-85 years with acute or convalescent COVID-19.

This clone has only one observation. This sequence joins TRBV5-4 and TRBJ2-7, with 8 bases matching TRBD2. Germline V gene sequence: CDR1 SGHNT, CDR2 YYREEE (reference sequence). CDR3 length: 17 residues. Trimming removed 4 bases from V and 2 bases from J; junction bases left unmatched: 14. Here the CDR3 reads CASSRGGFLAATYEQYF. In DNA, the CDR3 is TGTGCCAGCAGCCGGGGGGGTTTCCTAGCGGCGACCTACGAGCAGTACTTC.

The chain couples TRBV30 to TRBJ1-2, with 7 nucleotides matching TRBD1. The CDR3 is made up of 13 amino acids. Germline lookup yields CDR1 GTSNPN and CDR2 SVGIG (reference sequence). Unmatched junction bases numbered 4, after V lost 6 bases and J lost 0 bases. In DNA, the CDR3 is TGTGCCTGTGGGACAGTGGCTAACTATGGCTACACCTTC. Residues: CACGTVANYGYTF.

The CDR3 region has the DNA TGCAGTGCTAGTGGCCTGGCAGCGGGTAGCTCCTACAATGAGCAGTTCTTC. This encodes CSASGLAAGSSYNEQFF. The rearrangement joins TRBV20-1 to TRBJ2-1; D may be TRBD2 (6 bases). The length of the CDR3 is 17 residues. V dropped 3 bases and J dropped 0 bases, with 18 bases sitting between them. Per germline, CDR1 DFQATT and CDR2 SNEGSKA (reference sequence).

The chain recombines TRBV7-2 with TRBJ1-5; no firm D call. Trimming pared 1 base from V and 7 bases from J, leaving 11 bases between. This CDR3 contains 14 residues. The germline gives CDR1 SGHTA, CDR2 FQGNSA. The CDR3 region is CASSLGVTGQPQHF. In DNA form, the CDR3 reads TGTGCCAGCAGCTTAGGAGTGACCGGGCAGCCCCAGCATTTT.

The rearrangement joins TRBV12-3 or TRBV12-4 to TRBJ2-7; the D is unclear. Trimming cost V 2 bases and J 7 bases, with 6 bases left between them. This CDR3 contains 11 residues. The CDR3 region is CASSLLREQYF. The DNA of the CDR3 is TGTGCCAGCAGTTTATTACGGGAGCAGTACTTC.

This clone was detected once. The chain couples TRBV2 to TRBJ1-1; the match to TRBD1 covers 7 bases. Germline lookup yields CDR1 SNHLY and CDR2 FYNNEI. Trimming took 7 bases from V and 2 from J; bases not matched to a gene: 7. The length of the CDR3 is 14 residues. DNA for the CDR3: TGTGCCAGCACTTGGGACAGCCAAAACACTGAAGCTTTCTTT. It yields the protein CASTWDSQNTEAFF.

This rearrangement joins TRBV18 to TRBJ2-1; D not resolved. The germline V and J ends were trimmed by 3 bases and 4 bases, with 13 bases remaining between them. The CDR3 spans 15 residues. Germline V CDR1 and CDR2: KGHSH, LQKENI. CDR3 loop: CASSPLESPYNEQFF. The DNA of the CDR3 is TGTGCCAGCTCACCCCTCGAGTCCCCATACAATGAGCAGTTCTTC.

This sequence joins TRBV5-6 and TRBJ1-1, with 8 bases lining up with TRBD1. This CDR3 has 14 amino acids. Germline values: CDR1 SGHDT, CDR2 YYEEEE. V dropped 6 bases and J dropped 1; count of bases not matched to a gene: 5. CDR3 sequence: CASINQGANTEAFF. CDR3 DNA: TGTGCCAGCATAAATCAGGGGGCGAACACTGAAGCTTTCTTT.

The CDR3 DNA follows: TGTGCCAGCAGCTTGGAGGAGGCGACCGGGGAGCTGTTTTTT. Translated, it gives CASSLEEATGELFF. This sequence joins TRBV11-1 and TRBJ2-2; possibly TRBD2 for D (5 bases). This CDR3 is built from 14 residues. V gave up 3 bases and J gave up 5 bases, with 10 bases separating them. CDR1 and CDR2 from the germline V gene are SGHAT and FQDESV (reference sequence).

The chain couples TRBV2 to TRBJ1-5; 10 bases line up with TRBD1. The CDR3 sequence is 14 residues long. Germline V gives CDR1 SNHLY, CDR2 FYNNEI. The V and J ends lost 7 bases and 7 bases, in that order; junction bases with no gene match: 7. CDR3 coding DNA: TGTGCCAGCAAGGGGACAGGGGAGGGACAGCCCCAGCATTTT. The encoded protein is CASKGTGEGQPQHF.

V is TRBV19 and J is TRBJ1-3; D not certain. V lost 10 bases to trimming and J lost 2 bases, with 15 bases between them. The CDR3 totals 14 residues. The V gene's germline CDR1 is LNHDA and CDR2 SQIVND (reference sequence). CDR3 sequence (DNA): TGTGCCACCAAGTCGGGTGCGGCTGGAAACACCATATATTTT. Its translation is CATKSGAAGNTIYF.

V usage is TRBV7-9 and J usage is TRBJ1-6; TRBD1 matches at 7 bases. V shed 1 base and J 6 bases; nucleotides not matched to a gene: 6. This CDR3 is 16 amino acids long. Germline lookup yields CDR1 SEHNR and CDR2 FQNEAQ (reference sequence). The CDR3 sequence: CASSLGGGLSNSPLHF. The CDR3 region has the DNA TGTGCCAGCAGCTTAGGAGGGGGCTTGAGTAATTCACCCCTCCACTTT.

The V and J genes are TRBV7-9 and TRBJ1-2, with D hard to call. CDR3 length equals 13 residues. Trimming removed 3 bases from V and 4 bases from J, with 9 bases in between. Germline CDR1 is SEHNR and CDR2 is FQNEAQ (reference sequence). The CDR3 DNA reads as TGTGCCAGCAGCTTCGAAGGGAGCTATGGCTACACCTTC. It specifies CASSFEGSYGYTF.

The chain recombines TRBV3-1 (or the pseudogene TRBV3-2) with TRBJ2-1; 11 bases are a match to TRBD2. Germline V gene lookup returns CDR1 LGHDT and CDR2 YNNKEL (reference sequence). Trimming at V came to 4 bases and at J to 4 bases, leaving 6 bases not matched to a gene. The length of the CDR3 is 16 residues. The CDR3 DNA reads as TGTGCCAGCAGCCGCAAGACTAGCGGGGAGTACAATGAGCAGTTCTTC. This sequence encodes CASSRKTSGEYNEQFF.

CDR3 in DNA: TGTGCCAGCAGCCAAAGACAGGGGTCCTACGAGCAGTACTTC. This translates into CASSQRQGSYEQYF. The chain has TRBV7-6 and TRBJ2-7, with 8 bases aligning to TRBD1. The CDR3 has 14 residues. Losses at the gene ends were 5 bases for V and 1 base for J; bases not matched to a gene: 4. Germline loops: CDR1 SGHVS, CDR2 FNYEAQ.